This T cell receptor (beta chain) was retrieved from a study of cytomegalovirus exposure and HLA in healthy donors. PCR employed 60 Vbeta and 13 Jbeta primers. Data came from immunoSEQ multiplex PCR; TCRdb stores just in-frame clones and leaves some out. The sample carries 84,000 or so clones, around 79% recorded once. CDR3 length equals 19 residues. The germline gives CDR1 KGHSH, CDR2 LQKENI. V shed 6 bases and J 0 bases; nucleotides not matched to a gene: 13. The study, taken as a whole, reports: Common viral pathogens seemed to be connected with several of the most significant clusters, according to a later analysis. The study carried out a later analysis of TCR beta sequences. It associated some 15,000 of them with specific HLA alleles at a false discovery rate of 0.05.

As concerns this clone: The antigen is not known.

The rearrangement uses TRBV18 and TRBJ2-6; 8 bases are shared with TRBD1. The specimen sequenced was PBMCs. The source is a human donor in good health. The CDR3 DNA follows: TGTGCCAGCTCTCTTTCAGGGGGCGCGGTATTCTCTGGGGCCAACGTCCTGACTTTC. Translated: CASSLSGGAVFSGANVLTF.